Detailed here is one T cell receptor (beta chain). This sample was included in a study of technical replicates of blood from several donors. Some clones are missing from TCRdb's copy, which holds only in-frame ones; the method was immunoSEQ multiplex PCR. The sample lists about 53,000 clones, around 83% occurring once. The germline V gene has CDR1 SGHVS and CDR2 FQNEAQ. V gave up 5 bases and J gave up 2 bases; unmatched junction bases: 5. This CDR3 comprises 16 residues. Sample: PBMCs. The gene calls are TRBV7-8 and TRBJ2-6; 8 nucleotides align to TRBD1. The TCR sequence derives from a human donor in good health. Some clones in this sample may be carry-over from other donors' samples. CDR3 sequence: CASSGRGLPGANVLTF. CDR3 bases: TGTGCCAGCAGCGGCAGGGGGCTCCCTGGGGCCAACGTCCTGACTTTC. Complete variable domain (other parts from reference TRBV7-8 and TRBJ2-6): GAGVSQSPRYKVAKRGQDVALRCDPISGHVSLFWYQQALGQGPEFLTYFQNEAQLDKSGLPSDRFFAERPEGSVSTLKIQRTQQEDSAVYLCASSGRGLPGANVLTFGAGSRLTVL.